A single sample is the source of the 32 T cell receptor beta chains below, sequenced in a study of shared clonotypes between healthy human individuals. The repertoire was sequenced with immunoSEQ multiplex PCR; TCRdb's copy has only in-frame clones and lacks some. The sample shows 2,500,000 or so clones, just over 90% of them seen only once. The source material was naive CD4+ T cells sorted from blood. The subset denotes: CD45RA+ positively selected. The origin of the receptors is a man younger than 35 in good health.

The chain joins TRBV4-3 to TRBJ2-3; D assignment may be TRBD1 or TRBD2 (5 bases each). The CDR3 covers 15 residues. Germline V gene sequence: CDR1 LGHNA, CDR2 YSLEER. Trimming took off 0 bases at V and 1 base at J, with 8 bases between the two ends. CDR3 DNA: TGCGCCAGCAGCCAAGAGGGGGTCGGCACAGATACGCAGTATTTT. This sequence encodes CASSQEGVGTDTQYF.

As regards this clone: This specimen includes other DNA sequences encoding the same CDR3. V usage is TRBV10-3 and J usage is TRBJ2-1, with unresolved D. CDR1 is ENHRY, CDR2 SYGVKD, per germline. The ends were cut back, 5 bases at V and 8 bases at J, with 7 bases in the middle. The CDR3 is 11 residues long. CDR3 DNA sequence: TGTGCCATCAGTCCCGGAGATGAGCAGTTCTTC. Its protein is CAISPGDEQFF.

This rearrangement joins TRBV30 to TRBJ1-3; D not certain. CDR3 length equals 13 residues. From germline, CDR1 is GTSNPN and CDR2 SVGIG (reference sequence). The germline V and J ends were trimmed by 2 bases and 2 bases, with 7 bases remaining between them. CDR3 DNA: TGTGCCTGGAGTAATTCAGCTGGAAACACCATATATTTT. Translation gives CAWSNSAGNTIYF. Based on the CDR3 plus reference TRBV30 and TRBJ1-3, the full variable domain is SQTIHQWPATLVQPVGSPLSLECTVEGTSNPNLYWYRQAAGRGLQLLFYSVGIGQISSEVPQNLSASRPQDRQFILSSKKLLLSDSGFYLCAWSNSAGNTIYFGEGSWLTVV.

J is TRBJ2-7 and V is TRBV30; TRBD1 might be the D (5 bases). Germline V gives CDR1 GTSNPN, CDR2 SVGIG (reference sequence). Between the trimmed V and J ends, which lost 0 bases and 0 bases, there was a span of 30 bases. The CDR3 covers 21 residues. DNA for the CDR3: TGTGCCTGGAGTGTACAGAGGACGTGGCCACTACCCTTAAGGGGCTCCTACGAGCAGTACTTC. Protein: CAWSVQRTWPLPLRGSYEQYF.

The rearrangement joins TRBV5-1 to TRBJ1-2; TRBD1 might be the D (6 bases). V shed 7 bases and J shed 5 bases, with 15 bases lying between them. CDR1 is SGHRS, CDR2 YFSETQ, per germline. The CDR3 extends over 13 amino acids. The CDR3 loop reads CASSYRVNYGYTF. The CDR3 coding sequence is TGCGCCAGCTCGTACAGGGTCAATTATGGCTACACCTTC.

The rearrangement links TRBV7-6 to TRBJ2-1; possibly TRBD1 for D (6 bases). CDR1 SGHVS and CDR2 FNYEAQ come from the germline V gene. V lost 2 bases and J lost 0, with 20 bases in between. The CDR3 consists of 19 residues. The CDR3 is CASSLQMLGAESSYNEQFF. CDR3 sequence (DNA): TGTGCCAGCAGCTTACAGATGCTGGGGGCCGAGAGCTCCTACAATGAGCAGTTCTTC.

The rearrangement joins TRBV28 to TRBJ2-7; D perhaps matches TRBD2 (5 bases). Trimming stripped 8 bases from V and 7 bases from J, with 9 bases between. Germline V gene lookup returns CDR1 MDHEN and CDR2 SYDVKM. The CDR3 extends over 10 amino acids. The chain's CDR3 is CASAGGEQYF. The CDR3 DNA reads TGTGCCAGCGCGGGCGGGGAGCAGTACTTC.

This clone appeared once. The chain uses TRBV27 and TRBJ2-1, with D possibly TRBD2 on 6 matching bases. Trimming stripped 5 bases from V and 10 bases from J, with 24 bases between. This CDR3 has 16 amino acids. CDR1 and CDR2 from the germline V gene are MNHEY and SMNVEV (reference sequence). CDR3 nucleotide sequence: TGTGCCAGCAGTCTAGTCGAAAGCGGGTGGTATGTGGAGCAGTTCTTC. This codes for CASSLVESGWYVEQFF.

Note on this clone: Other nucleotide sequences in the sample specify the same CDR3. The chain couples TRBV6-5 to TRBJ2-6, with unresolved D. Per germline, CDR1 MNHEY and CDR2 SVGAGI. This CDR3 has 15 amino acids. The ends were cut back, 2 bases at V and 0 bases at J, with 5 bases in the middle. The DNA for the CDR3 is TGTGCCAGCAGTTACGAGAACTCTGGGGCCAACGTCCTGACTTTC. Amino acid sequence: CASSYENSGANVLTF.

A word on this clone: Other nucleotide sequences in the sample specify the same CDR3. The chain employs TRBV30 and TRBJ1-6; D possibly corresponds to TRBD1 (5 bases). V dropped 0 bases and J dropped 8 bases, with 11 bases sitting between them. CDR1 is GTSNPN, CDR2 SVGIG, per germline (reference sequence). CDR3 length equals 14 residues. The CDR3 DNA is TGTGCCTGGAGTGTTAGGTCGGGGGATTCACCCCTCCACTTT. Protein: CAWSVRSGDSPLHF.

CDR3 region: CASRPTSGGYNEQFF. CDR3 sequence (DNA): TGTGCCAGCAGGCCGACTAGCGGGGGCTACAATGAGCAGTTCTTC. V usage is TRBV2 and J usage is TRBJ2-1; 12 bases agree with TRBD2. The CDR3 contains 15 residues. With 6 bases clipped from V and 3 bases from J, the junction kept 3 bases outside the gene matches. Germline-derived CDR1 and CDR2 are SNHLY and FYNNEI.

Only one count was recorded for this clone. The rearrangement joins TRBV28 to TRBJ2-7; D not resolved. V was shortened by 7 bases and J by 2 bases, with 6 bases between the two germline ends. The CDR3 extends over 11 amino acids. CDR1 and CDR2 (germline): MDHEN, SYDVKM. The CDR3 protein is CASTSPYEQYF. The CDR3 nucleotides read TGTGCCAGCACCTCACCCTACGAGCAGTACTTC.

The chain recombines TRBV18 with TRBJ2-1, with D hard to call. V gave up 3 bases and J gave up 8 bases, with 8 bases separating them. Germline V CDR1 and CDR2: KGHSH, LQKENI. The CDR3 contains 12 residues. The CDR3 spells CASSPAVDEQFF. In nucleotides, the CDR3 is TGTGCCAGCTCACCCGCCGTGGATGAGCAGTTCTTC.

The CDR3 reads CASSLDYGAGNSPLHF. In DNA, the CDR3 is TGTGCCAGCAGCTTAGATTACGGGGCGGGGAATTCACCCCTCCACTTT. This chain connects TRBV7-2 to TRBJ1-6, with D possibly being TRBD1 (5 bases). V lost 1 base and J 7 bases, leaving 14 bases between the germline ends. This CDR3 region has 16 residues. Germline V lookup: CDR1 SGHTA, CDR2 FQGNSA.

CDR3 in DNA: TGCGCCAGCAGCTTGGGACAGAGTGAAGAGACCCAGTACTTC. Translated: CASSLGQSEETQYF. The V and J genes are TRBV5-1 and TRBJ2-5, with D perhaps TRBD1 (5 bases). The ends were cut back, 0 bases at V and 3 bases at J, with 9 bases in the middle. Germline CDR1 SGHRS, CDR2 YFSETQ. The CDR3 loop spans 14 amino acids.

The chain couples TRBV23-1 to TRBJ1-1, with a weak D call TRBD1 (5 bases). TRBV23-1 counts as an open reading frame of uncertain function. CDR3 length equals 14 residues. V lost 4 bases, J lost 0 bases, and 9 bases lay in between. The CDR3 region is CASSPTVLNTEAFF. CDR3 DNA: TGCGCCAGCAGTCCGACAGTACTGAACACTGAAGCTTTCTTT.

About this clone itself: The same CDR3 also results from other DNA sequences found in this sample. V and J are TRBV5-1 and TRBJ2-7, with D perhaps matching TRBD1 (6 bases). The germline V and J ends were trimmed by 4 bases and 0 bases, with 11 bases remaining between them. CDR1 SGHRS and CDR2 YFSETQ come from the germline V gene. CDR3 length: 14 amino acids. CDR3 nucleotides: TGCGCCAGCAGCCTGGACAGCAACTCCTACGAGCAGTACTTC. It yields the protein CASSLDSNSYEQYF.

As regards this clone: Other DNA sequences in the same sample also yield this CDR3. The chain employs TRBV5-1 and TRBJ2-1; D is perhaps TRBD2 (6 bases). Germline-derived CDR1 and CDR2 are SGHRS and YFSETQ. V lost 4 bases and J lost 4, with 12 bases in between. There are 14 residues in the CDR3. Written as DNA, the CDR3 is TGCGCCAGCAGCCCGGAGGGGACTTACAATGAGCAGTTCTTC. Amino acid sequence: CASSPEGTYNEQFF.

This clone was seen once. V gene TRBV10-3 combines with J gene TRBJ2-3; a possible D gene is TRBD1 (5 bases). The CDR3 length is 15 residues. CDR1 and CDR2 (germline): ENHRY, SYGVKD. Trimming cost V 3 bases and J 2 bases, with 12 bases left between them. CDR3 amino acids: CAISDVGVSTDTQYF. The CDR3 DNA is TGTGCCATCAGTGATGTAGGGGTGTCCACAGATACGCAGTATTTT.

This chain links TRBV28 with TRBJ2-7, with D possibly called TRBD1 or TRBD2 (5 bases each). This CDR3 contains 15 residues. Trimming took off 3 bases at V and 0 bases at J, with 12 bases between the two ends. In germline, CDR1 is MDHEN, CDR2 SYDVKM. The CDR3 loop is CASSFGAGFSYEQYF. CDR3 DNA: TGTGCCAGCAGTTTCGGGGCGGGTTTCTCCTACGAGCAGTACTTC.

The chain recombines TRBV2 with TRBJ1-2; D is unresolved. Trimming stripped 6 bases from V and 6 bases from J, with 14 bases between. The CDR3 sequence is 13 residues long. Germline CDR1 reads SNHLY; CDR2 reads FYNNEI. The CDR3 DNA sequence: TGTGCCAGCAGGGTATGGGAGATAAATGGCTACACCTTC. Translated, it gives CASRVWEINGYTF.

About this clone: This CDR3 is also generated by other DNA sequences in the sample. This chain links TRBV11-2 with TRBJ2-5; TRBD2 matches 11 bases. This CDR3 comprises 15 residues. J gave up 2 bases and V 5 bases, and 4 bases lay outside the gene matches. Germline CDR1 reads SGHAT; CDR2 reads FQNNGV. DNA of the CDR3: TGTGCCAGCAGCCGACTAGCGGGGATACAAGAGACCCAGTACTTC. Translated: CASSRLAGIQETQYF. The variable domain in full, completed from reference TRBV11-2 and TRBJ2-5, reads EAGVAQSPRYKIIEKRQSVAFWCNPISGHATLYWYQQILGQGPKLLIQFQNNGVVDDSQLPKDRFSAERLKGVDSTLKIQPAKLEDSAVYLCASSRLAGIQETQYFGPGTRLLVL.

CDR3 amino acids: CASSSPRAIGGYNSPLHF. The CDR3 nucleotides read TGTGCCAGCAGCTCTCCCCGCGCCATTGGGGGTTATAATTCACCCCTCCACTTT. This chain joins TRBV11-2 and TRBJ1-6; D perhaps matches TRBD1 (5 bases). Trimming left V 4 bases short and J 4 bases short, with 20 bases between. The CDR3 consists of 18 residues. Germline V lookup: CDR1 SGHAT, CDR2 FQNNGV. The variable domain in full, completed from reference TRBV11-2 and TRBJ1-6, reads EAGVAQSPRYKIIEKRQSVAFWCNPISGHATLYWYQQILGQGPKLLIQFQNNGVVDDSQLPKDRFSAERLKGVDSTLKIQPAKLEDSAVYLCASSSPRAIGGYNSPLHFGNGTRLTVT.

The chain is built from TRBV7-6 and TRBJ1-6, with 8 bases lining up with TRBD1. J lost 8 bases, V lost 5 bases, and 8 bases had no gene match. Germline loops: CDR1 SGHVS, CDR2 FNYEAQ. The CDR3 length is 15 residues. The chain's CDR3 is CASSPRTGTYSPLHF. CDR3 sequence (DNA): TGTGCCAGCAGCCCTAGGACAGGGACCTATTCACCCCTCCACTTT. The whole variable domain, remainder taken from reference TRBV7-6 and TRBJ1-6, is GAGVSQSPRYKVTKRGQDVALRCDPISGHVSLYWYRQALGQGPEFLTYFNYEAQQDKSGLPNDRFSAERPEGSISTLTIQRTEQRDSAMYRCASSPRTGTYSPLHFGNGTRLTVT.

CDR3 amino acids: CASRKGRTYGYTF. CDR3 sequence (DNA): TGTGCCAGTAGGAAAGGACGTACCTATGGCTACACCTTC. The chain joins TRBV19 to TRBJ1-2; the D is unclear. The length of the CDR3 is 13 residues. Germline-derived CDR1 and CDR2 are LNHDA and SQIVND (reference sequence). V dropped 6 bases and J dropped 4 bases, with 12 bases sitting between them.

V and J are TRBV29-1 and TRBJ1-4; D is unclear. The CDR3 extends over 16 amino acids. Germline V gene data show CDR1 as SQVTM and CDR2 as ANQGSEA. V gave up 3 bases and J gave up 10 bases, with 24 bases separating them. Here the CDR3 DNA reads TGCAGCGTTGAGGACCCCCGGAGAGAGAATATAGGAAAACTGTTTTTT. Protein: CSVEDPRRENIGKLFF. Together with reference TRBV29-1 and TRBJ1-4, the CDR3 gives the full variable domain: SAVISQKPSRDICQRGTSLTIQCQVDSQVTMMFWYRQQPGQSLTLIATANQGSEATYESGFVIDKFPISRPNLTFSTLTVSNMSPEDSSIYLCSVEDPRRENIGKLFFGSGTQLSVL.

The chain links TRBV6-1 to TRBJ1-2; D possibly corresponds to TRBD1 (6 bases). Trimming pared 8 bases from V and 5 bases from J, leaving 21 bases between. Germline CDR1 MNHNS, CDR2 SASEGT. This CDR3 region has 15 residues. The CDR3 reads CASVAGDLGKYGYTF. The CDR3 nucleotides read TGTGCCAGCGTGGCAGGGGACCTGGGAAAGTATGGCTACACCTTC.

V is TRBV6-4 and J is TRBJ1-1; D call uncertain. Trimming removed 0 bases at V and 3 bases at J, with 5 bases between. Germline values: CDR1 MRHNA, CDR2 SNTAGT. The CDR3 contains 13 residues. The DNA of the CDR3 is TGTGCCAGCAGTGACTCGCCCTACACTGAAGCTTTCTTT. Translation: CASSDSPYTEAFF.

The CDR3: CASRRLAEGPYNEQFF. The CDR3, as DNA: TGTGCCAGCAGAAGACTAGCGGAGGGGCCCTACAATGAGCAGTTCTTC. This chain joins TRBV25-1 and TRBJ2-1, with 9 bases aligning to TRBD2. This CDR3 has 16 residues. With 6 bases clipped from V and 2 bases from J, the junction kept 8 bases outside the gene matches. The germline gives CDR1 MGHDK, CDR2 SYGVNS. The complete variable domain, with remaining parts taken from reference TRBV25-1 and TRBJ2-1, reads EADIYQTPRYLVIGTGKKITLECSQTMGHDKMYWYQQDPGMELHLIHYSYGVNSTEKGDLSSESTVSRIRTEHFPLTLESARPSHTSQYLCASRRLAEGPYNEQFFGPGTRLTVL.

The genes are TRBV5-4 and TRBJ1-1; possible D gene TRBD1, 5 bases. The CDR3 covers 15 residues. V dropped 4 bases and J dropped 2 bases, with 15 bases sitting between them. Germline V gives CDR1 SGHNT, CDR2 YYREEE (reference sequence). CDR3 in amino acids: CASSPPWGGNTEAFF. DNA for the CDR3: TGTGCCAGCAGCCCCCCCTGGGGGGGTAACACTGAAGCTTTCTTT.

The chain combines TRBV11-3 with TRBJ1-1; D is unresolved. CDR3 size: 14 residues. Germline assignment: CDR1 SGHNT and CDR2 YENEEA. Deletions cut 2 bases from V and 1 base from J, with 8 bases between. CDR3 region: CASSLYGKNTEAFF. CDR3 coding DNA: TGTGCCAGCAGCTTATATGGGAAGAACACTGAAGCTTTCTTT.

The chain joins TRBV4-3 to TRBJ1-6; D unresolved. Trimming removed 0 bases at V and 0 bases at J, with 18 bases between. The CDR3 sequence is 20 residues long. Germline assignment: CDR1 LGHNA and CDR2 YSLEER. CDR3 in DNA: TGCGCCAGCAGCCAAGATCAGCTGGACTCCGGGAGCTCCTATAATTCACCCCTCCACTTT. The encoded protein is CASSQDQLDSGSSYNSPLHF.